This is a list of T cell receptor beta chains from one sample in a study of CD8+CD57+ T cells in acquired aplastic anemia. Via MiXCR, TCRdb re-called the reads, giving one row per CDR3 protein. The table includes some 170,000 distinct CDR3 sequences, roughly two thirds detected once. The sequenced sample was sorted CD4+, CD8+, or CD8+CD57+ T cells (not recorded which) from PBMCs. These receptors all come from a human donor with aplastic anemia. The CDR3 runs from the conserved cysteine through the conserved F or W. D genes are given only for firm matches. Rows may omit the clone size; those that give it use once, few, many or a size class.

D gene,J gene,V gene,clone size,CDR3 DNA,CDR3 protein
TRBD1,TRBJ2-1,TRBV20-1,many,TGCAGTGCCCCAGGGACAGGGGGCAATGAGCAGTTCTTC,CSAPGTGGNEQFF
.,TRBJ2-5,TRBV7-6,few,TGTGCCAGCAGCCGAGACGTGGGGCTACAGTACTTC,CASSRDVGLQYF
.,TRBJ2-1,TRBV20-1,many,TGCAGTGCTAGTGGGGGGGCGGATTACAATGAGCAGTTCTTC,CSASGGADYNEQFF
.,TRBJ1-5,TRBV19,few,TGTGCCAGTAGTCCCCGGGGCAGGGGAAAGCCCCAGCATTTT,CASSPRGRGKPQHF
.,TRBJ1-1,TRBV3-1,.,TGTGCCAGCAGCCAAGGGGGGTGGGCTGAAGCTTTCTTT,CASSQGGWAEAFF
TRBD2,TRBJ2-7,TRBV20-1,few,TGCAGTGCTAGCATTGGGGGGAGGGACTACGAGCAGTACTTC,CSASIGGRDYEQYF
.,TRBJ1-5,TRBV3-1,.,TGTGCCAGCAGCCAAGTTCCGACAGGCGGCCAGCCCCAGCATTTT,CASSQVPTGGQPQHF
TRBD1,TRBJ2-7,TRBV20-1,once,TGCAGTGCTAGAGATTGGTACGGCAGGGGGCCATACGAGCAGTACTTC,CSARDWYGRGPYEQYF
TRBD2,TRBJ2-3,TRBV7-2,.,TGTGCCAGCAGCGCGGGACTAGCGACGAGACTGACAGATACGCAGTATTTT,CASSAGLATRLTDTQYF
.,TRBJ1-1,TRBV2,.,TGTGCCAGCTCCCCCCCAGGGCTGAACACTGAAGCTTTCTTT,CASSPPGLNTEAFF
TRBD1,TRBJ1-1,TRBV10-3,.,TGTGCCATCAGTGTTTCGACAGGGCAACTGAACACTGAAGCTTTCTTT,CAISVSTGQLNTEAFF
.,TRBJ2-7,TRBV25-1,.,TGTGCCAGCAGTGACTCACAATTAGGGCAGTACTTC,CASSDSQLGQYF
.,TRBJ1-2,TRBV29-1,.,TGCAGCGTTGTCCGACAGGACGTCTATGGCTACACCTTC,CSVVRQDVYGYTF
TRBD1,TRBJ2-1,TRBV5-1,.,TGCGCCAGCAGTAGGTTACAGGGGGCGCTTATCGATGAGCAGTTCTTC,CASSRLQGALIDEQFF
.,TRBJ1-1,TRBV3-1,once,TGTGCCAGCAGCCAAGCACTACAGGGTATGAACACTGAAGCTTTCTTT,CASSQALQGMNTEAFF
TRBD1,TRBJ2-7,TRBV2,.,TGTGCCAGCAGAGATACCGGGACAGGGGCCTACGAGCAGTACTTC,CASRDTGTGAYEQYF
.,TRBJ2-7,TRBV6-5,.,TGTGCCAGCAGCATAGGAGAGGGCTCCTACGAGCAGTACTTT,CASSIGEGSYEQYF
TRBD1,TRBJ1-5,TRBV2,.,TGTGCCAGCAGGCTCTACAGGACAGGGAGTAGCGGCAATCAGCCCCAGCATTTT,CASRLYRTGSSGNQPQHF